Sequencing of this TCR beta chain was carried out in a study of blood T cells in healthy people across ages. Findings and limits, study-wide: Considered underestimates were the diversity estimates obtained from one million T cells.

At least ten counts were recorded for this clonotype. Its specificity is unknown. The authors ran a second PCR of 7 to 11 cycles using a sample-barcoded 5' primer and a J-beta primer mix. Carrying 12 random nucleotides, a template-switch adaptor labeled each individual cDNA molecule. TCRdb reanalysed the 5' RACE reads using MiXCR and keeps one entry per CDR3 protein. The table shows 800,000 or so distinct CDR3 sequences, with approximately 25% occurring only once. This sample was also put to use in a study of T cells of mothers and their children. That publication notes: cDNA was synthesized from all extracted RNA at around 1.5 ug per reaction.

The specimen sequenced was blood. The sequence came from a boy aged 5-17 years in good health.

Here the CDR3 reads CASSLQVQAYEQYF. In DNA form, the CDR3 reads TGTGCCAGCAGCTTACAGGTACAGGCCTACGAGCAGTACTTC. The rearrangement links TRBV7-2 to TRBJ2-7, with D tentatively TRBD1 (5 bases). The CDR3 runs to 14 residues. The V gene lost 2 bases and the J gene lost 2 bases, with 10 bases spanning the gap. Germline CDR1 is SGHTA and CDR2 is FQGNSA.